Listed here is a single TCR beta chain. Its specificity is unknown. Some second doses came at about 4 weeks and others at about 12 weeks; these were pooled. Clones were read by immunoSEQ multiplex PCR, and TCRdb kept only the in-frame ones, dropping some. The sample has about 200,000 clones, more than 85% seen once. The data stem from a study of T cell responses to AZD1222 COVID-19 vaccine. Study observations and caveats: White British ancestry dominated among donors, who included more females, and clonal diversity was possibly underestimated. Spike-wide vaccine-associated CD4 TCRs dominated at 160-218 and 743-854.

CDR1 and CDR2 from the germline V gene are SGDLS and YYNGEE. The CDR3 contains 14 residues. With 0 bases removed from V and 1 base from J, the gap between germline ends came to 4 bases. V gene TRBV9 combines with J gene TRBJ2-2; the D is unclear. Sequenced material: peripheral blood, taken 28 days after the second AZD1222 dose. This receptor was obtained from an adult who received the AZD1222 COVID-19 vaccine. In nucleotides, the CDR3 is TGTGCCAGCAGCGTAGTGTGGAACACCGGGGAGCTGTTTTTT. Translating it yields CASSVVWNTGELFF.